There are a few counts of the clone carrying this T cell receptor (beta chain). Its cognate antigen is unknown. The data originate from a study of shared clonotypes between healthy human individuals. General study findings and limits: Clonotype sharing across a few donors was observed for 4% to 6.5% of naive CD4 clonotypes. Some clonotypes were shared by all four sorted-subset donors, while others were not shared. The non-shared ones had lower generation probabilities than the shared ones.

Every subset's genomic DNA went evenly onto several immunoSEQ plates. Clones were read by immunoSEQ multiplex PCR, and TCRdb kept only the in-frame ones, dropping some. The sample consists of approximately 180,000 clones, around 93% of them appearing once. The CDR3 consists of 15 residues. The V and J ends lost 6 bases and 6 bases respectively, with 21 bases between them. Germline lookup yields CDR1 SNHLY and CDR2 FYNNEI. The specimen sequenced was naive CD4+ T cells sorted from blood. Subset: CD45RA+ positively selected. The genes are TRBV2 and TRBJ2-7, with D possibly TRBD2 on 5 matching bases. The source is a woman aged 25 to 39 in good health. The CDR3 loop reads CASRHSSTGNREQYF. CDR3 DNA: TGTGCCAGCAGACACTCCTCAACCGGGAACCGCGAGCAGTACTTC.